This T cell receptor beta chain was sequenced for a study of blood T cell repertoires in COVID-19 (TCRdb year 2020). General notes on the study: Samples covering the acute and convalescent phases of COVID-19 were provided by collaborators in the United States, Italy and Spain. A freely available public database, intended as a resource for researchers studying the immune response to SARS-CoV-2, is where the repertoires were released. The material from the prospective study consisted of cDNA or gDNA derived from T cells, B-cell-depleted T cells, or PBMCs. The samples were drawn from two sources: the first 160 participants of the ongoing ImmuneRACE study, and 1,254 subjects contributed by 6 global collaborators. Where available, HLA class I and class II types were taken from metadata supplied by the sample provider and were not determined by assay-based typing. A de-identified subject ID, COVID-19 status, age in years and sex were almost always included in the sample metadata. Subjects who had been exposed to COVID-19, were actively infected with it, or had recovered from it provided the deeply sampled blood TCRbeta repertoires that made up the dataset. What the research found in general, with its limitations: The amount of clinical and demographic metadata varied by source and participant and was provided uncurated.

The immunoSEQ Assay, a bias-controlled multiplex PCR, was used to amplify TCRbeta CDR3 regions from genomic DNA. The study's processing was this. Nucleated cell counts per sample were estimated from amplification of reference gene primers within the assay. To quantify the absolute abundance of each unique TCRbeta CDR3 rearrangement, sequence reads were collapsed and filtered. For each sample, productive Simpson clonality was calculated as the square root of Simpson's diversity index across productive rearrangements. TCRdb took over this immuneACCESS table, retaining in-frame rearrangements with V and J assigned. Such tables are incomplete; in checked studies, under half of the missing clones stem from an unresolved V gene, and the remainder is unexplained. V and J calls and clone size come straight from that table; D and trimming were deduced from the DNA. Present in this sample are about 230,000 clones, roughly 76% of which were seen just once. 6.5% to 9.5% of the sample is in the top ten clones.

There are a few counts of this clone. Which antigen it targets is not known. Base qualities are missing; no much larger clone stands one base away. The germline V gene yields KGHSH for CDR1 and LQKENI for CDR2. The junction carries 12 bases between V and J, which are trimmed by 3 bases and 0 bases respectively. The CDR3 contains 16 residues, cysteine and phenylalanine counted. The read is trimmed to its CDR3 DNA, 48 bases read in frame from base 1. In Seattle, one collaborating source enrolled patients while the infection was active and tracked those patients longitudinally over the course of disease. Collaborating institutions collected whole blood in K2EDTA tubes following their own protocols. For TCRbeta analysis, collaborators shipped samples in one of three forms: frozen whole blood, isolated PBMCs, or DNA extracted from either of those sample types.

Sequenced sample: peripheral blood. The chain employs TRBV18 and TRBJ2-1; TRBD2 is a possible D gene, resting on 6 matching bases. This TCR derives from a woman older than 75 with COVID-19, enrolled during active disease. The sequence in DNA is TGTGCCAGCTCACCGCGACGGGGGAGCTCCTACAATGAGCAGTTCTTC. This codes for CASSPRRGSSYNEQFF.